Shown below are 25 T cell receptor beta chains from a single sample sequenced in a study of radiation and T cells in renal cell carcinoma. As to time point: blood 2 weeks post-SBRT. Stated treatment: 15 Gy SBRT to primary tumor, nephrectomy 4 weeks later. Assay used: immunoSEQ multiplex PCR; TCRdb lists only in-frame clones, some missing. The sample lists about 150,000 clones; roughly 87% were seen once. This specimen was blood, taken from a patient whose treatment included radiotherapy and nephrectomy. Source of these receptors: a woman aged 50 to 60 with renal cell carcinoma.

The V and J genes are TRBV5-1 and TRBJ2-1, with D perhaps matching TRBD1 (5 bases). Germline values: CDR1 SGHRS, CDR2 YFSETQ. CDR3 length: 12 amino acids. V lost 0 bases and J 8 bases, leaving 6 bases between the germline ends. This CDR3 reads CASSLGQYEQFF. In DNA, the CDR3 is TGCGCCAGCAGCTTGGGACAGTATGAGCAGTTCTTC.

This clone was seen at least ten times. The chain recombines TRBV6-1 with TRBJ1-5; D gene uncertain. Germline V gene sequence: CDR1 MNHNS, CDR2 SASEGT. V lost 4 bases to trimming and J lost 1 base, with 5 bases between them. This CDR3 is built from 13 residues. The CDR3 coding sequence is TGTGCCAGCAGTGTAGCCAGCAATCAGCCCCAGCATTTT. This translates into CASSVASNQPQHF.

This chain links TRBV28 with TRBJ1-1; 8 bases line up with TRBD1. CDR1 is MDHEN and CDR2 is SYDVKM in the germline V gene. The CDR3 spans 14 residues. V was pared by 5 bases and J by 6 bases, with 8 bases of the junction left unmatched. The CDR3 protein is CASSTRGRFAEAFF. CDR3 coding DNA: TGTGCCAGCAGTACCAGGGGGCGATTCGCTGAAGCTTTCTTT. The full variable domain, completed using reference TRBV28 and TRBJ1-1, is DVKVTQSSRYLVKRTGEKVFLECVQDMDHENMFWYRQDPGLGLRLIYFSYDVKMKEKGDIPEGYSVSREKKERFSLILESASTNQTSMYLCASSTRGRFAEAFFGQGTRLTVV.

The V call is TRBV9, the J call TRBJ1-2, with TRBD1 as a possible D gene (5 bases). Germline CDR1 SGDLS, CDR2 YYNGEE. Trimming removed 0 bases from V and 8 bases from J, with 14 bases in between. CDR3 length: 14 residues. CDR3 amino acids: CASSVGDRVGGYTF. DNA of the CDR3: TGTGCCAGCAGCGTAGGAGACAGAGTGGGGGGCTACACCTTC.

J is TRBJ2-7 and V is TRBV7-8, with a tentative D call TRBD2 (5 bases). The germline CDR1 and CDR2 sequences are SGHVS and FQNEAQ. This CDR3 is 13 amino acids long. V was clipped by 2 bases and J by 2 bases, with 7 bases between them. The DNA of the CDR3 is TGTGCCAGCAGCTTAACGGAGGCCTACGAGCAGTACTTC. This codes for CASSLTEAYEQYF.

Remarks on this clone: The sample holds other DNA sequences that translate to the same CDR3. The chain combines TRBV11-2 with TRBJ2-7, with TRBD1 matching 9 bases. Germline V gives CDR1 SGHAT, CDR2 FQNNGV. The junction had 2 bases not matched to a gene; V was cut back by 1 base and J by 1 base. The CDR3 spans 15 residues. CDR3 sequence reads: CASSLVGTGSYEQYF. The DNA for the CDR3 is TGTGCCAGCAGCTTAGTAGGGACAGGGTCCTACGAGCAGTACTTC. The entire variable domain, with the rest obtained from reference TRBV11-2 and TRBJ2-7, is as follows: EAGVAQSPRYKIIEKRQSVAFWCNPISGHATLYWYQQILGQGPKLLIQFQNNGVVDDSQLPKDRFSAERLKGVDSTLKIQPAKLEDSAVYLCASSLVGTGSYEQYFGPGTRLTVT.

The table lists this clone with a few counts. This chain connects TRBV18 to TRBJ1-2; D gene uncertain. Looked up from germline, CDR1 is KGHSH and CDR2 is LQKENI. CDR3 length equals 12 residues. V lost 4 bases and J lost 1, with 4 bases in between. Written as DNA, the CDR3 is TGTGCCAGCTCACAGGATAACTATGGCTACACCTTC. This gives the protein CASSQDNYGYTF.

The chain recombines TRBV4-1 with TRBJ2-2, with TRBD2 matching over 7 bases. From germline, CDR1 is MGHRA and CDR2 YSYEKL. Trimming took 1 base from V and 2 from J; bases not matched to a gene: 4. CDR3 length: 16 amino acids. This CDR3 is CASSQVAGVNTGELFF. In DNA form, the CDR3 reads TGCGCCAGCAGCCAAGTGGCGGGGGTAAACACCGGGGAGCTGTTTTTT.

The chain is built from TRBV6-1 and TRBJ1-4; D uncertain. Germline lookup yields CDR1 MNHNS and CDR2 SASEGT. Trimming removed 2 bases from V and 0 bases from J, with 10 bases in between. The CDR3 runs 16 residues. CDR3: CASSEIRYATNEKLFF. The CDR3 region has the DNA TGTGCCAGCAGTGAAATTAGATACGCAACTAATGAAAAACTGTTTTTT.

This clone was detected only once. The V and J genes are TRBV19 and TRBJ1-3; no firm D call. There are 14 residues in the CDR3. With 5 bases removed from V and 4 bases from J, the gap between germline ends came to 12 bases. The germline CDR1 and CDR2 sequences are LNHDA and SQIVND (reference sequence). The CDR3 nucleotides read TGTGCCAGTAGTCCTCCGATGGCGGGAAACACCATATATTTT. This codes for CASSPPMAGNTIYF. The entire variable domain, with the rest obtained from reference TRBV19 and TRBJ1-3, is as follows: DGGITQSPKYLFRKEGQNVTLSCEQNLNHDAMYWYRQDPGQGLRLIYYSQIVNDFQKGDIAEGYSVSREKKESFPLTVTSAQKNPTAFYLCASSPPMAGNTIYFGEGSWLTVV.

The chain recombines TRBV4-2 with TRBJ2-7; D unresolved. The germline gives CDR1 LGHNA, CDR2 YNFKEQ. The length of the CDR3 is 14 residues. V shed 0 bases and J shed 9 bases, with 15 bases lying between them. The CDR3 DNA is TGTGCCAGCAGCCAAGATTCTGAACGAGGACGGCAGTACTTC. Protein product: CASSQDSERGRQYF.

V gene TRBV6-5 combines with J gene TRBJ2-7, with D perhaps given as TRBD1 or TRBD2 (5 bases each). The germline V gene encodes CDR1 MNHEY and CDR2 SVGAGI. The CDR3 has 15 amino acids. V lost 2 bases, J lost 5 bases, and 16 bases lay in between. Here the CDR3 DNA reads TGTGCCAGCAGTTACGGGGTGGGGGTCGGGAACGAGCAGTACTTC. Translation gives CASSYGVGVGNEQYF.

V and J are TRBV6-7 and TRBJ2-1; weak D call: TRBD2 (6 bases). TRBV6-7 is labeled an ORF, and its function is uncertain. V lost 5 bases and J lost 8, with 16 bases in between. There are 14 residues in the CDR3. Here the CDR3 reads CASSKGLPPHEQFF. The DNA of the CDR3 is TGTGCCAGCAGTAAGGGACTCCCCCCACATGAGCAGTTCTTC.

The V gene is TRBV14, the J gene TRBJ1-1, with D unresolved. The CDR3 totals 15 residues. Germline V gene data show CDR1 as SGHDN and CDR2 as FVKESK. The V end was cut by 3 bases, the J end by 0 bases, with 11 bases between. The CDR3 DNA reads TGTGCCAGCAGCCAGATAGGTCGCCTGAACACTGAAGCTTTCTTT. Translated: CASSQIGRLNTEAFF.

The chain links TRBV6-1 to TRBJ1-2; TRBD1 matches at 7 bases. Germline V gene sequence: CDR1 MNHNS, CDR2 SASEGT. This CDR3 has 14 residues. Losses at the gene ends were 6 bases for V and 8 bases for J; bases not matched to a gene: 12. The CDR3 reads CASSPSGQYEGYTF. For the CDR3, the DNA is TGTGCCAGCAGCCCATCGGGACAGTATGAGGGCTACACCTTC.

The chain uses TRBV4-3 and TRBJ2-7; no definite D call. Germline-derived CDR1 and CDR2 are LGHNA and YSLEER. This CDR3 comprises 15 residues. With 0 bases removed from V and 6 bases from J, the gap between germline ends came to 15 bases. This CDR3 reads CASSQDGPGLAEQYF. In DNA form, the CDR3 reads TGCGCCAGCAGCCAAGATGGGCCAGGCCTGGCCGAGCAGTACTTC.

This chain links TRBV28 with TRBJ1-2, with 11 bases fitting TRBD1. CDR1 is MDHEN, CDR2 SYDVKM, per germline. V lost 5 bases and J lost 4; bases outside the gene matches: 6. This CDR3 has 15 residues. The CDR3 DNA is TGTGCCAGCAGTACCCGGACAGGGGGCATCTATGGCTACACCTTC. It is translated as CASSTRTGGIYGYTF.

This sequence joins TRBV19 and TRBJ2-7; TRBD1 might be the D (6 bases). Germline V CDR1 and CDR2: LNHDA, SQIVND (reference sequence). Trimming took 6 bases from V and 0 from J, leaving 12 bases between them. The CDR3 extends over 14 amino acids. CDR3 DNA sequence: TGTGCCAGTAGGGACCTCAGGGGCTCCTACGAGCAGTACTTC. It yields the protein CASRDLRGSYEQYF.

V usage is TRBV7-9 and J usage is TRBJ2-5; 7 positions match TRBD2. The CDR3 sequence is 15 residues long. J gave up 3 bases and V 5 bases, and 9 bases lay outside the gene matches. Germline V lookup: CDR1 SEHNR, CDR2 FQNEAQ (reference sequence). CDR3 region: CASSVGGIEKETQYF. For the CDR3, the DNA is TGTGCCAGCAGCGTCGGGGGGATCGAGAAAGAGACCCAGTACTTC.

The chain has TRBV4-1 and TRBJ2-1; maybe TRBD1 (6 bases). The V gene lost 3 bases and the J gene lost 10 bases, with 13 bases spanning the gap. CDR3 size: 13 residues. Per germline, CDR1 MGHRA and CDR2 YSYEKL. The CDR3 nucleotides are TGCGCCAGCAGCCAGGTCACAGGGTTGGAGCAGTTCTTC. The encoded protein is CASSQVTGLEQFF.

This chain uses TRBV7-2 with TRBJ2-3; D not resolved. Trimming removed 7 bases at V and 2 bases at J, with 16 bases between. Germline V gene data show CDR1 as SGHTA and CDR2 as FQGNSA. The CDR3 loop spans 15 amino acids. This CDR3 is CASTASEELTDTQYF. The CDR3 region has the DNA TGTGCCAGCACGGCAAGCGAGGAGCTCACAGATACGCAGTATTTT.

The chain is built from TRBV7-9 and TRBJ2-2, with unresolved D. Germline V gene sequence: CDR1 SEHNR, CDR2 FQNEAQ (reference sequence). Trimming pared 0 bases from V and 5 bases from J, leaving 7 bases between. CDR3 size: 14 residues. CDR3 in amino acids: CASSLASETGELFF. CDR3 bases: TGTGCCAGCAGCTTAGCATCAGAAACCGGGGAGCTGTTTTTT.

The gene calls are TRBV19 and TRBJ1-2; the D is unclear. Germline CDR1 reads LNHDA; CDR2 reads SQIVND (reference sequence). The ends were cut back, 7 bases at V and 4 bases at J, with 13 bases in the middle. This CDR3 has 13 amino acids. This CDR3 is CASTSSAPYGYTF. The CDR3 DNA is TGTGCCAGTACATCGAGCGCGCCCTATGGCTACACCTTC. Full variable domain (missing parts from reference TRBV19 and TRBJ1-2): DGGITQSPKYLFRKEGQNVTLSCEQNLNHDAMYWYRQDPGQGLRLIYYSQIVNDFQKGDIAEGYSVSREKKESFPLTVTSAQKNPTAFYLCASTSSAPYGYTFGSGTRLTVV.

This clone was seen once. The CDR3 is CAISDRVGETQYF. In nucleotides, the CDR3 is TGTGCCATCAGTGACAGGGTTGGAGAGACCCAGTACTTC. The chain links TRBV10-3 to TRBJ2-5; D perhaps matches TRBD1 (5 bases). This CDR3 has 13 residues. With 3 bases removed from V and 4 bases from J, the gap between germline ends came to 9 bases. Germline assignment: CDR1 ENHRY and CDR2 SYGVKD.

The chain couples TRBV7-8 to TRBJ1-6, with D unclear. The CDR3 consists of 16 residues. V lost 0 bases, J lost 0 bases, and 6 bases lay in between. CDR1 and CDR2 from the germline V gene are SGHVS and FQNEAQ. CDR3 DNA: TGTGCCAGCAGCTTAGCTCCAACCTCCTATAATTCACCCCTCCACTTT. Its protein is CASSLAPTSYNSPLHF.